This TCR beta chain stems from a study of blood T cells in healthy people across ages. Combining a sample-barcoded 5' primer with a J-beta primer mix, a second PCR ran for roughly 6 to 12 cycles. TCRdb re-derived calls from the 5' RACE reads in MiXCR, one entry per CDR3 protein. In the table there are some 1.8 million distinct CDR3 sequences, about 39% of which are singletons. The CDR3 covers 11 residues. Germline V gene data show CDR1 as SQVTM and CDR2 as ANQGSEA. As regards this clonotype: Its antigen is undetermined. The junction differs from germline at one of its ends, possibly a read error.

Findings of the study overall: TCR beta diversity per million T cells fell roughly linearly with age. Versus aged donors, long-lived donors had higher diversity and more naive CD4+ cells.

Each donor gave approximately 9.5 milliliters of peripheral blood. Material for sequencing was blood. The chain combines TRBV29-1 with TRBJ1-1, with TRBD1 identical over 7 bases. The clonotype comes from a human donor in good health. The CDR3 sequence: CSVDLGQEVFF. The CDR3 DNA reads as TGCAGCGTTGATCTAGGACAGGAAGTTTTCTTT. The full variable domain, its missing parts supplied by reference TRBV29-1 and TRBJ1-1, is SAVISQKPSRDICQRGTSLTIQCQVDSQVTMMFWYRQQPGQSLTLIATANQGSEATYESGFVIDKFPISRPNLTFSTLTVSNMSPEDSSIYLCSVDLGQEVFFGQGTRLTVV.